This section outlines one TCR beta chain sequence together with its context. What it binds is unknown. TCRdb's copy holds only in-frame clones and misses some; the assay was immunoSEQ multiplex PCR. The sample consists of some 140,000 clones, about 88% of them appearing once. The sample originates from a study of T cell responses to AZD1222 COVID-19 vaccine. For the study at large: Pooling of second doses given at about 4 or about 12 weeks was done. Findings of the study overall: Only a handful of AZD1222 recipients, several in all, had baseline seropositivity. Close to half of all spike-specific TCRs reportedly target regions of the variants that are unmutated. The repertoires were collected only after the peak T cell response.

This specimen consisted of peripheral blood, obtained on day 0 of AZD1222 vaccination. This sequence originates from an adult in good health.

In DNA form, the CDR3 reads TGCGCCAGCCACCCGGGACAGCATGAAGAGACCCAGTACTTC. It specifies CASHPGQHEETQYF. This sequence joins TRBV5-1 and TRBJ2-5, with 7 nucleotides matching TRBD1. There are 14 residues in the CDR3. V lost 7 bases and J lost 3; bases outside the gene matches: 9. Germline CDR1 SGHRS, CDR2 YFSETQ.